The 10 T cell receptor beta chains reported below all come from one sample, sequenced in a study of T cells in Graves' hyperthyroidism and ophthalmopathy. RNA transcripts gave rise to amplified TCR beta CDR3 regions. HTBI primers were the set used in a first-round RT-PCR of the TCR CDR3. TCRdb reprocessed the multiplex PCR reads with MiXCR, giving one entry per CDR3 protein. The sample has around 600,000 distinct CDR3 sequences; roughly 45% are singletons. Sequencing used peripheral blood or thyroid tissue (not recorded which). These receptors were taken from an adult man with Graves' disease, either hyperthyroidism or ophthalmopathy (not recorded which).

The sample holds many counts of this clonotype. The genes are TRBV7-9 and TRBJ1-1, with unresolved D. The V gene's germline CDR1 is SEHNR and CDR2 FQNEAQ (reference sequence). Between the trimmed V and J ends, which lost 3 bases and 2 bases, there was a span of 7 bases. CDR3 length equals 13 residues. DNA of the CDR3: TGTGCCAGCAGCTTGGGGAAAAACACTGAAGCTTTCTTT. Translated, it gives CASSLGKNTEAFF.

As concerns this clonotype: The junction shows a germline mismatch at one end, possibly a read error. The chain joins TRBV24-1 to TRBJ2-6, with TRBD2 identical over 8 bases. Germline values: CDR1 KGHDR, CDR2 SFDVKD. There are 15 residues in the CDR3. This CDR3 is CATSDLRAGGNVLTF. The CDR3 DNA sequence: TGTGCCACCAGTGATTTGAGGGCGGGGGGCAACGTCCTGACTTTC.

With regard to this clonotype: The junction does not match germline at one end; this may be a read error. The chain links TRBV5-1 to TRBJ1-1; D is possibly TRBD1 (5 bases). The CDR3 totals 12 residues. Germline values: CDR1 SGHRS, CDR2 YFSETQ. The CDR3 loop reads CASTAQDTEAFF. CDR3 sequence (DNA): TGTGCCAGCACCGCACAGGATACTGAAGCTTTCTTT.

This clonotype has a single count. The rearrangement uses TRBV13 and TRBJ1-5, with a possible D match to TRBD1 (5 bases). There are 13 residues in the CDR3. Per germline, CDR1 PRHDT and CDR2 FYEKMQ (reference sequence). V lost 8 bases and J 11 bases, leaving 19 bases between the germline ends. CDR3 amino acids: CASSAQAWETQHF. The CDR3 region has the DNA TGTGCCAGCTCAGCACAGGCGTGGGAGACCCAGCATTTT.

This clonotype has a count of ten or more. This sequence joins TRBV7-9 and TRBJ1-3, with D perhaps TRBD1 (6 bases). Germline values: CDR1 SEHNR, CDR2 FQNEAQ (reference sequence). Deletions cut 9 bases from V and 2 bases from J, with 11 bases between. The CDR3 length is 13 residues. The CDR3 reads CASERGTGNTIYF. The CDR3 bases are TGTGCCAGTGAGAGGGGGACTGGAAACACCATATATTTT.

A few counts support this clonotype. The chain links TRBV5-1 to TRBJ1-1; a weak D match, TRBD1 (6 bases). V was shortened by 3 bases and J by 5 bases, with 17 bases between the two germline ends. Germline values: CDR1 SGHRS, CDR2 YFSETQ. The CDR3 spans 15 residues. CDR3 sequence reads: CASSSRQALGTEAFF. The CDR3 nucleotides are TGCGCCAGCAGCTCCCGACAGGCCCTGGGGACTGAAGCTTTCTTT.

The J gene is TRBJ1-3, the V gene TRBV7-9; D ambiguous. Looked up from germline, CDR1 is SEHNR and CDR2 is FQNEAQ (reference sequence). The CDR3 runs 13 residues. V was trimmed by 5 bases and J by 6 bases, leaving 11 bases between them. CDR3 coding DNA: TGTGCCAGCAGCCAAGTGGAGGCAAACACCATATATTTT. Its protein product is CASSQVEANTIYF.

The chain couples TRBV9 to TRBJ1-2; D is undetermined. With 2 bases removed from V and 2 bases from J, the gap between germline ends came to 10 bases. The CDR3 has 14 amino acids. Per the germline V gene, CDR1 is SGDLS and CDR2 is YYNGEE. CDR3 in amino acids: CASSVRSENYGYTF. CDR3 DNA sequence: TGTGCCAGCAGCGTTCGGTCAGAGAACTATGGCTACACCTTC.

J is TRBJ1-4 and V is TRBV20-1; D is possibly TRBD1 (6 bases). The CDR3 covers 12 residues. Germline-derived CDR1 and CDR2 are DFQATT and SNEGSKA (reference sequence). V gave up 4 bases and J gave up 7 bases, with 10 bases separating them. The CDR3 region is CSAINRAEKLFF. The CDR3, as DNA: TGCAGTGCTATAAACAGGGCTGAAAAACTGTTTTTT.

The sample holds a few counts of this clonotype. The DNA of the CDR3 is TGTGCCAGCGGGGTAAACTCTAACTATGGCTACACCTTC. Translated, it gives CASGVNSNYGYTF. The gene calls are TRBV6-5 and TRBJ1-2, with no clear D. This CDR3 has 13 residues. Trimming removed 8 bases from V and 0 bases from J, with 10 bases in between. Germline V lookup: CDR1 MNHEY, CDR2 SVGAGI.